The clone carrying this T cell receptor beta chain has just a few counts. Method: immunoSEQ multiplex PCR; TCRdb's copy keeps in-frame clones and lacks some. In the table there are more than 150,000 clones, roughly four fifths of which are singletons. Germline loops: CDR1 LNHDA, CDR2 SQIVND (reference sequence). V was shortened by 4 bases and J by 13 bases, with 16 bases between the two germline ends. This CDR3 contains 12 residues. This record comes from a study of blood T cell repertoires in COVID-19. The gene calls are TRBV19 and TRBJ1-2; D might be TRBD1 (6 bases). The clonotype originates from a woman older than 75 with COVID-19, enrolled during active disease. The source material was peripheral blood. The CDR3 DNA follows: TGTGCCAGTAGTACCGGGCCAGGGGCTTTCACCTTC. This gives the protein CASSTGPGAFTF.